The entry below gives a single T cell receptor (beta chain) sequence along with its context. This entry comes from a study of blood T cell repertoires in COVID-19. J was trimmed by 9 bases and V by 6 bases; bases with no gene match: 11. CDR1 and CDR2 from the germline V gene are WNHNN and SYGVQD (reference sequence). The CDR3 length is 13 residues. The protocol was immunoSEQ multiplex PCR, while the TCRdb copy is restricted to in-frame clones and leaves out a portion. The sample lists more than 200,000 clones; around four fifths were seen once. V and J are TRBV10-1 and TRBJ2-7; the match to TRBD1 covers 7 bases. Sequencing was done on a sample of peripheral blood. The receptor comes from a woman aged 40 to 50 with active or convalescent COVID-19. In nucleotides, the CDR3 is TGCGCCAGCAGCCAAGACAGGGTTACGGGGCAGTACTTC. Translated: CASSQDRVTGQYF.